This TCR beta chain was found in a study of PD-L1 blockade in urothelial cancer (dated by TCRdb to the late 2010s). Notes on the research overall: Therapy was started at some point between 2014 and 2016 for all patients, and atezolizumab 1,200 mg was administered intravenously every 3 weeks. About 90% of the roughly 29 patients were identified as males with urothelial cancer of bladder origin, and a prior smoking history was reported by 18 of 29 patients. Patients had an ECOG performance status of 0 or 1 and had received between 0 and 3 prior chemotherapy regimens. Blood samples were analyzed 3 weeks after the start of treatment (second dose) and 6 weeks after the start of treatment. Blood samples gave a median of about 130,000 T cells and 80,000 or so unique TCRs, with a median clonality of 0.080. The study was an exploratory multi-omic analysis of somatic, immune and clinical correlates of response to PD-L1 blockade with atezolizumab in urothelial cancer. Pretreatment tumor samples, along with matched peripheral blood serially collected before and after atezolizumab treatment, were subjected to TCR sequencing. Progression-free survival longer than 6 months counted as durable clinical benefit, and TCR features were additionally tested against both progression-free and overall survival. In the same patients, pretreatment tumors underwent whole exome sequencing and RNA sequencing in addition to TCR sequencing. Fewer than ten patients achieved durable clinical benefit and roughly 20 did not. Pretreatment blood TCR-seq was available for around 29 patients, at least one posttreatment blood collection was obtained for some 24 patients, and tumor TCR-seq was available for some 24 patients. Study-wide conclusions, independent of this receptor: A pretreatment peripheral blood TCR clonality below the median was linked to improved progression-free and overall survival. Among patients with durable benefit, tumor-associated TCR clones showed greater expansion in peripheral blood 3 weeks after treatment started (n ≈ 24, p = 0.022). Small sample size (n ≈ 27) and many exploratory analyses mean the results are intended to be hypothesis-generating.

In regard to this clone: Its antigen remains unidentified. The record has no base qualities; no much larger clone is one base away.

A cohort of 30 or so patients with locally advanced or metastatic urothelial carcinoma, treated at Memorial Sloan Kettering on a trial protocol, was included. Peripheral blood mononuclear cells were collected pretreatment and during treatment, with between 1 and 8 total time points per patient. The Qiagen DNeasy Blood extraction kit was used to purify genomic DNA from total PBMCs and tumor samples. PBMCs were collected pretreatment and during treatment and were isolated and stored as previously described. To estimate absolute template abundance from read counts, synthetic TCR analog templates were spiked into each PCR. The immunoSEQ assay used bias-controlled V and J gene primers to amplify TCRbeta CDR3 regions from genomic DNA. Rearranged TCRbeta segments were sequenced at approximately 20X coverage. On the authors' methods: Clustering was used to correct sequencing errors, and CDR3s were annotated against IMGT to assign V, D and J genes. Out-of-frame and stop-codon sequences were excluded, and only productive TCRbeta rearrangements were used in downstream analyses. To compute clonality, Shannon entropy was normalized by the log of the number of unique productive sequences and then subtracted from one. Fisher's exact test with Benjamini-Hochberg correction, at a threshold of adjusted p below 0.01, was used to find clones that differed between time points or between blood and tumor. Entries here come from immuneACCESS through TCRdb and include only in-frame sequences with V and J called. Some clones fail to appear in such tables; in the studies checked, an unresolved V gene covers under half of the shortfall, and the cause of the remainder is unknown. The D gene and trimming were derived from the DNA, and the V and J assignments and clone size from that table. Here the sample has tens of thousands of clones; more than 65% occur a single time. Approximately 3.5% of the sample is taken by the ten largest.

Relative to germline, V is missing 3 bases and J is missing 4 bases, with 3 bases of the junction outside any gene match. Including cysteine and phenylalanine, the CDR3 has 13 amino acids. Just the 39-base CDR3 DNA is kept, in frame starting at base 1. Taken from the germline V gene (reference sequence), the CDR1 and CDR2 loops are GTSNPN and SVGIG. This sample comprised PBMCs, obtained around atezolizumab (anti-PD-L1) treatment. This receptor was identified in a man between 65 and 85 years old with urothelial cancer. The chain links TRBV30 with TRBJ1-1, and 9 bases in between align with TRBD1. The DNA sequence is as follows: TGTGCCTGGAGACAGGACAGGGGCACTGAAGCTTTCTTT. This encodes CAWRQDRGTEAFF.